This T cell receptor (beta chain) is drawn from a study of blood T cells in healthy people across ages. At the level of the study: Template switching caught about one barcoded beta molecule for each two T cells.

The germline CDR1 and CDR2 sequences are SGDLS and YYNGEE. V was cut by 6 bases and J by 1 base, with 10 bases left in between. The CDR3 is 14 amino acids. For the second PCR, which ran for about 7 to 11 cycles, a sample-barcoded 5' primer and a J-beta primer mix were used. TCRdb re-derived calls from the 5' RACE reads in MiXCR, one entry per CDR3 protein. Of about 1.1 million distinct CDR3 sequences listed, around two fifths are singletons. What was sequenced was blood. The TCR comes from a man aged 18 to 29 in good health. The V gene is TRBV9, the J gene TRBJ2-2; D possibly corresponds to TRBD1 (6 bases). The CDR3 DNA reads as TGTGCCAGCACCCTAGGGGGGAACACCGGGGAGCTGTTTTTT. It translates to CASTLGGNTGELFF.